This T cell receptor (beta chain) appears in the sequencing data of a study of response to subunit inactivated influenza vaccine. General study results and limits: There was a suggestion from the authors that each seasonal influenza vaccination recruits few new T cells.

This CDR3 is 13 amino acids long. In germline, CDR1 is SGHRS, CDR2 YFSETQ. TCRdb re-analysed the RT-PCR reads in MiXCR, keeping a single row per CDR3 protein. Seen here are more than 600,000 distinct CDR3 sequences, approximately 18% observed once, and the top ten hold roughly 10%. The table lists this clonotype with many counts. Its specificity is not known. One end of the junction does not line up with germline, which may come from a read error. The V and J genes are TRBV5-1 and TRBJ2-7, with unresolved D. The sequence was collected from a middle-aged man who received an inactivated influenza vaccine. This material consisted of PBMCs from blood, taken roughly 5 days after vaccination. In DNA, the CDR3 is TGTGCCAGCAGCTTAGTACAGAACTACGAGCAGTACTTC. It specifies CASSLVQNYEQYF.